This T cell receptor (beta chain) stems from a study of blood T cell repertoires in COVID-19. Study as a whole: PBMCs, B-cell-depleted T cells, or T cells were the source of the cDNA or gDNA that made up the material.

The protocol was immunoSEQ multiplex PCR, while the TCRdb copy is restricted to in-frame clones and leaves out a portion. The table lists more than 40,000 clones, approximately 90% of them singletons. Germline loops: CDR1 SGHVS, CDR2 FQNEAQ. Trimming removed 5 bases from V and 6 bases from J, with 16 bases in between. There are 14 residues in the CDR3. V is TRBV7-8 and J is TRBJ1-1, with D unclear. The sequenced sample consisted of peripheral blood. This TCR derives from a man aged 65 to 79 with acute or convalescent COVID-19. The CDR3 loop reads CASSPWAQSPEAFF. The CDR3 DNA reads TGTGCCAGCAGCCCCTGGGCCCAGTCGCCTGAAGCTTTCTTT.